A selection of T cell receptor beta chains follows, all from one sample in a study of blood T cell repertoires in COVID-19. Clones were sequenced by immunoSEQ multiplex PCR, and TCRdb holds only the in-frame ones, with some missing. This sample has hundreds of thousands of clones, with about 90% found just once. Sample: PBMCs or T cells enriched from blood (not recorded which). These receptors all stem from a woman aged 45-65 years with acute COVID-19. Each CDR3 is given with its conserved first and last residue. A D gene is named only where the DNA matches it firmly. Some rows have no size entry. The others give once, few or many, or a class for an expanded clone.

d_gene	v_gene	j_gene	abundance	CDR3nt	CDR3aa
NA	TRBV5-4	TRBJ2-7	NA	TGTGCCAGCAGCTTGCTGCCCTTGGACAAGGGCTACGAGCAGTACTTC	CASSLLPLDKGYEQYF
NA	TRBV28	TRBJ2-7	NA	TGTGCCAGCAGTTTATTCTCGGGACTCTACGAGCAGTACTTC	CASSLFSGLYEQYF
TRBD1	TRBV12-5	TRBJ2-1	NA	TGTGCTAGTGGTTCCCGGGACAGGGGTTACAATGAGCAGTTCTTC	CASGSRDRGYNEQFF
TRBD1	TRBV5-1	TRBJ2-3	once	TGCGCCAGCAGAGTAGGGACAGGGTTTGGTACAGATACGCAGTATTTT	CASRVGTGFGTDTQYF
TRBD1	TRBV6-1	TRBJ2-7	NA	TGTGCCAGCAGTGAGCGGACAGGGGTATCCTACGAGCAGTACTTC	CASSERTGVSYEQYF
TRBD1	TRBV2	TRBJ1-2	NA	TGTGCCAGCAGGGGGACAGGAAACTCTTCCGGCTACACCTTC	CASRGTGNSSGYTF
NA	TRBV6-5	TRBJ2-1	NA	TGTGCCAGCAGTTACGGGGCAGGGGCGGAAGGGGTTGAGCAGTTCTTC	CASSYGAGAEGVEQFF
TRBD2	TRBV9	TRBJ2-5	NA	TGTGCCAGCAGCCCCACTAGCGGTTACCAAGAGACCCAGTACTTC	CASSPTSGYQETQYF
TRBD2	TRBV19	TRBJ2-2	once	TGTGCCACTACGAGGGCCGCGGGAGGGTACACCGGGGAGCTGTTTTTT	CATTRAAGGYTGELFF
TRBD2	TRBV7-6	TRBJ2-2	NA	TGTGCCAGCATGCGGGAGAGACAAACCGGGGAGCTGTTTTTT	CASMRERQTGELFF
NA	TRBV5-4	TRBJ2-3	once	TGTGCCAGCAGCTTTGGAGGCCCAGATACGCAGTATTTT	CASSFGGPDTQYF
NA	TRBV11-3	TRBJ2-5	NA	TGTGCCAGCAGCTCGGGGAGGGGGCAAGAGACCCAGTACTTC	CASSSGRGQETQYF
NA	TRBV2	TRBJ1-2	NA	TGTGCCAGCAGATCACAATCCAGTGTCCGTGGCTACACCTTC	CASRSQSSVRGYTF
TRBD1	TRBV5-1	TRBJ2-3	NA	TGCGCCAGCTATTCGGGACAGGGTAGGTGGTGGACAGATACGCAGTATTTT	CASYSGQGRWWTDTQYF
NA	TRBV6-1	TRBJ1-1	NA	TGTGCCAGCAGTGAAGGCGAGAACACTGAAGCTTTCTTT	CASSEGENTEAFF
NA	TRBV7-2	TRBJ2-3	once	TGTGCCAGCAGCTTAGGAAGCGGCACAGATACGCAGTATTTT	CASSLGSGTDTQYF
TRBD2	TRBV10-3	TRBJ2-1	NA	TGTGCCATCAGTTCTACTGCGGGAGGAGGGAACAATGAGCAGTTCTTC	CAISSTAGGGNNEQFF
TRBD1	TRBV10-1	TRBJ1-6	NA	TGCGCCATCGCGTCGAATGGTTGGGAACAGGGGGCCTCCTCCTATAATTCACCCCTCCACTTT	CAIASNGWEQGASSYNSPLHF
NA	TRBV12-3/TRBV12-4	TRBJ1-1	NA	TGTGCCTCTAGGAAACAGCTGGGGGGTGAAGCTTTCTTT	CASRKQLGGEAFF
TRBD2	TRBV4-2	TRBJ2-7	NA	TGTGCCAGCAGCCAAGTTGGGACTAGCGGAGCCTACGAGCAGTACTTC	CASSQVGTSGAYEQYF
NA	TRBV13	TRBJ2-7	NA	TGTGCCAGCAGCTTCGGTGGTTACGAGCAGTACTTC	CASSFGGYEQYF
NA	TRBV2	TRBJ2-7	NA	TGTGCCAGCAAGGGGTTAGGGGGATCGTCGCAGTACTTC	CASKGLGGSSQYF
TRBD1	TRBV24-1	TRBJ1-5	NA	TGTGCCACCTCTATACAGGGGACATATAGCAATCAGCCCCAGCATTTT	CATSIQGTYSNQPQHF
NA	TRBV30	TRBJ1-2	once	TGTGCCTCCCCGGGACAACATGGGCTTTGGCATGGCTACACCTTC	CASPGQHGLWHGYTF
TRBD1	TRBV6-5	TRBJ1-5	NA	TGTGCCAGCAGCAGAGGACAGGGTGTTGATCAGCCCCAGCATTTT	CASSRGQGVDQPQHF
NA	TRBV6-1	TRBJ2-7	NA	TGTGCCAGCAGTGAAGCGCTAGGGACTCTGACCTACGAGCAGTACTTC	CASSEALGTLTYEQYF
NA	TRBV2	TRBJ1-5	NA	TGTGCCAGCAGTGAGCAGGGGCAGCTCAATCAGCCCCAGCATTTT	CASSEQGQLNQPQHF
TRBD2	TRBV27	TRBJ2-1	NA	TGTGCCAGCACCCAGAGTGGGGGGGTTTACAATGAGCAGTTCTTC	CASTQSGGVYNEQFF
NA	TRBV18	TRBJ1-1	NA	TGTGCCAGCTCATCGACAGGAGGACTTGAAGCTTTCTTT	CASSSTGGLEAFF
TRBD2	TRBV2	TRBJ2-5	NA	TGTGCCAGCAGGGTAATGGGACTAGCGTGGGGGGAGACCCAGTACTTC	CASRVMGLAWGETQYF
TRBD2	TRBV5-1	TRBJ2-7	few	TGCGCCAGCAGCTTGGTAGCGGGAGAAAACGAGCAGTACTTC	CASSLVAGENEQYF
TRBD1	TRBV10-3	TRBJ1-1	few	TGTGCCATCAGTTCCACAGGGGAATATGATGAAGCTTTCTTT	CAISSTGEYDEAFF
NA	TRBV30	TRBJ1-6	NA	TGTGCCAGTACTCATTCAGGGGCAGGGGTGGAAAATTCACCCCTCCACTTT	CASTHSGAGVENSPLHF
NA	TRBV30	TRBJ1-2	NA	TGTGCCTGGAGTGTACAGGCGGTTCCCTACACCTTC	CAWSVQAVPYTF
TRBD2	TRBV28	TRBJ2-3	NA	TGTGCCAGCAGTTTTGGGCCCCGGTGGACTAGCGGGAGGCCAGATACGCAGTATTTT	CASSFGPRWTSGRPDTQYF
NA	TRBV13	TRBJ1-1	few	TGTGCCAGCAGCTTGACTACGAACACTGAAGCTTTCTTT	CASSLTTNTEAFF
TRBD1	TRBV5-1	TRBJ1-5	NA	TGCGCCAGCAGCTTGACATCCGGGACAGATAATCAGCCCCAGCATTTT	CASSLTSGTDNQPQHF
TRBD1	TRBV19	TRBJ1-5	NA	TGTGCCAGTAGTATCAAGGGGACAGGGGGTGGTCAGCCCCAGCATTTT	CASSIKGTGGGQPQHF
TRBD2	TRBV18	TRBJ2-5	NA	TGTGCCAGCTCCCCTCGGGGGGGCAGGGCCCAAGAGACCCAGTACTTC	CASSPRGGRAQETQYF
TRBD1	TRBV6-5	TRBJ2-7	NA	TGTGCCAGCAGTTACTCAGGCAGGGGGATCCACGAGCAGTACTTC	CASSYSGRGIHEQYF
NA	TRBV7-9	TRBJ2-1	NA	TGTGCCAGCAGCTTAGTGGGCTACTACAATGAGCAGTTCTTC	CASSLVGYYNEQFF
NA	TRBV7-9	TRBJ2-7	few	TGTGCCAGCAGCTTAACGTCGCAGGGAGGAGTTTACGAGCAGTACTTC	CASSLTSQGGVYEQYF
NA	TRBV28	TRBJ1-4	NA	TGTGCCAGCAGGGGGGCGAACGGGGAAAAAAAACTGTTTTTT	CASRGANGEKKLFF
NA	TRBV7-2	TRBJ2-7	NA	TGTGCCAGCAGCTTAGGTCCCTACTCCTACGAGCAGTACTTC	CASSLGPYSYEQYF
NA	TRBV5-6	TRBJ1-1	NA	TGTGCCAGCAGCTTGGCCGGGGGTGGTGAAGCTTTCTTT	CASSLAGGGEAFF
NA	TRBV4-1	TRBJ1-1	NA	TGCGCCAGCAGCCATGTCGGGTTCACTGAAGCTTTCTTT	CASSHVGFTEAFF
TRBD2	TRBV19	TRBJ2-5	NA	TGTGCCAGTAGTATACTAGCGGAAGGGCCCGGGGAGACCCAGTACTTC	CASSILAEGPGETQYF
TRBD2	TRBV7-8	TRBJ2-7	NA	TGTGCCAGCACCCCGGGGACTAGTTACGAGCAGTACTTC	CASTPGTSYEQYF
NA	TRBV7-2	TRBJ1-5	NA	TGTGCCAGCAGCTTACTAGGGGGCAATCAGCCCCAGCATTTT	CASSLLGGNQPQHF
NA	TRBV7-3	TRBJ2-1	NA	TGTGCCAGCAGCTTAGAGGCTAGGAATGAGCAGTTCTTC	CASSLEARNEQFF
TRBD2	TRBV14	TRBJ2-5	NA	TGTGCCAGCAGCCAAGACGAGGGAGGGGAGACCCAGTACTTC	CASSQDEGGETQYF
NA	TRBV30	TRBJ2-1	NA	TGTGCCTGGAGCTGGCAGGCAATCTACAATGAGCAGTTCTTC	CAWSWQAIYNEQFF